Each of the 22 T cell receptor beta chains below was sequenced from the same sample in a study of blood T cell repertoires in COVID-19. Sequencing was performed with immunoSEQ multiplex PCR; in TCRdb, only in-frame clones are kept and a portion is missing. Altogether about 160,000 clones are present, 85% being singletons, with the ten largest covering 2.5% to 4%. Sequenced: peripheral blood. The receptors originated from a human donor with acute or convalescent COVID-19. The donor label of this sample is uncertain.

The V and J genes are TRBV27 and TRBJ1-5, with no clear D. CDR1 is MNHEY, CDR2 SMNVEV, per germline (reference sequence). This CDR3 spans 12 amino acids. V was trimmed by 5 bases and J by 4 bases, leaving 6 bases between them. CDR3 bases: TGTGCCAGCAGTGGAGGGAATCAGCCCCAGCATTTT. Protein product: CASSGGNQPQHF.

This clone was seen once. The CDR3 here is CASSSPSGGGDTQYF. The CDR3 DNA follows: TGTGCCAGCAGCTCCCCCAGCGGGGGGGGAGATACGCAGTATTTT. The chain joins TRBV11-3 to TRBJ2-3; TRBD2 aligns across 10 bases. J gave up 5 bases and V 4 bases, and 6 bases lay outside the gene matches. Germline V gene lookup returns CDR1 SGHNT and CDR2 YENEEA. The CDR3 extends over 15 amino acids.

The CDR3 region has the DNA TGTGCCAGCAGTTCTGACAGGGTGGGCACTGAAGCTTTCTTT. Encoded protein: CASSSDRVGTEAFF. The chain recombines TRBV2 with TRBJ1-1; 7 bases match TRBD1. Unmatched junction bases numbered 7, after V lost 5 bases and J lost 4 bases. The CDR3 has 14 residues. Germline CDR1 and CDR2: SNHLY and FYNNEI.

This clone turned up a few times. This chain connects TRBV4-1 to TRBJ1-2; 8 bases are a match to TRBD1. This CDR3 has 15 amino acids. Germline CDR1 is MGHRA and CDR2 is YSYEKL. Trimming took 4 bases from V and 8 from J; bases not matched to a gene: 12. CDR3 amino acids: CASSLTADRARGYTF. CDR3 DNA: TGCGCCAGCAGCCTTACCGCGGACAGGGCAAGGGGCTACACCTTC.

The gene calls are TRBV7-2 and TRBJ2-1; the D is unclear. CDR1 is SGHTA, CDR2 FQGNSA, per germline. CDR3 length: 14 residues. With 1 base removed from V and 8 bases from J, the gap between germline ends came to 12 bases. The CDR3 DNA reads TGTGCCAGCAGCTTAGTTCCCCTCGTGTATGAGCAGTTCTTC. It translates to CASSLVPLVYEQFF.

The J gene is TRBJ2-2, the V gene TRBV11-2; D remains ambiguous. The length of the CDR3 is 13 residues. V was cut by 3 bases and J by 0 bases, with 2 bases left in between. Germline V gene data show CDR1 as SGHAT and CDR2 as FQNNGV. CDR3 in amino acids: CASSFTNTGELFF. CDR3 in DNA: TGTGCCAGCAGCTTCACGAACACCGGGGAGCTGTTTTTT.

The chain is built from TRBV5-1 and TRBJ2-7, with D uncertain. V gave up 0 bases and J gave up 7 bases, with 11 bases separating them. The CDR3 length is 13 residues. Germline V gene lookup returns CDR1 SGHRS and CDR2 YFSETQ. CDR3 in amino acids: CASSLVTAREQYF. Written as DNA, the CDR3 is TGCGCCAGCAGCTTGGTTACAGCCAGGGAGCAGTACTTC.

The J gene is TRBJ2-6, the V gene TRBV30; no firm D call. Germline V gene lookup returns CDR1 GTSNPN and CDR2 SVGIG (reference sequence). Trimming took 3 bases from V and 2 from J, leaving 14 bases between them. This CDR3 has 16 residues. This CDR3 reads CAWREPTQTGANVLTF. In DNA form, the CDR3 reads TGTGCCTGGAGGGAACCTACACAGACTGGGGCCAACGTCCTGACTTTC.

The chain employs TRBV7-8 and TRBJ1-3, with a possible D match to TRBD1 (6 bases). Germline V gene data show CDR1 as SGHVS and CDR2 as FQNEAQ. The V end lost 5 bases, the J end lost 1 base, and 18 bases lay between the germline ends. This CDR3 is 17 amino acids long. The CDR3 spells CASSRQARLLSGNTIYF. The CDR3 DNA reads TGTGCCAGCAGCAGACAGGCTCGGCTACTTTCTGGAAACACCATATATTTT. Full variable domain (outside the CDR3, taken from reference TRBV7-8 and TRBJ1-3): GAGVSQSPRYKVAKRGQDVALRCDPISGHVSLFWYQQALGQGPEFLTYFQNEAQLDKSGLPSDRFFAERPEGSVSTLKIQRTQQEDSAVYLCASSRQARLLSGNTIYFGEGSWLTVV.

J is TRBJ1-1 and V is TRBV30; 7 nucleotides align to TRBD1. V shed 8 bases and J 4 bases; nucleotides not matched to a gene: 7. Germline CDR1 reads GTSNPN; CDR2 reads SVGIG (reference sequence). The CDR3 consists of 12 residues. In DNA, the CDR3 is TGTGCCAGAGGGGGCTTGAGCACTGAAGCTTTCTTT. Translating gives CARGGLSTEAFF.

This chain links TRBV2 with TRBJ2-3; 10 nucleotides align to TRBD1. V gave up 10 bases and J gave up 6 bases; unmatched junction bases: 10. The CDR3 consists of 14 residues. Germline CDR1 reads SNHLY; CDR2 reads FYNNEI. CDR3 sequence (DNA): TGTGCCATTTCTAAGACAGGGGGCATCGATACGCAGTATTTT. The encoded protein is CAISKTGGIDTQYF.

As DNA, the CDR3 is TGTGCCAGCAGCTTAGTGCAGACTGTCACAGATACGCAGTATTTT. Translated: CASSLVQTVTDTQYF. The V gene is TRBV7-9, the J gene TRBJ2-3, with D unclear. Germline CDR1 and CDR2: SEHNR and FQNEAQ (reference sequence). V shed 1 base and J shed 2 bases, with 10 bases lying between them. This CDR3 contains 15 residues. Complete variable domain (other parts from reference TRBV7-9 and TRBJ2-3): DTGVSQNPRHKITKRGQNVTFRCDPISEHNRLYWYRQTLGQGPEFLTYFQNEAQLEKSRLLSDRFSAERPKGSFSTLEIQRTEQGDSAMYLCASSLVQTVTDTQYFGPGTRLTVL.

The J gene is TRBJ2-5, the V gene TRBV25-1; D is possibly TRBD1 (6 bases). CDR1 is MGHDK, CDR2 SYGVNS, per germline. V was clipped by 8 bases and J by 5 bases, with 18 bases between them. CDR3 length equals 14 residues. CDR3 protein: CASSRDTLRETQYF. Written as DNA, the CDR3 is TGTGCCAGCTCCCGGGACACCCTGAGGGAGACCCAGTACTTC.

This rearrangement joins TRBV5-6 to TRBJ2-5; a weak D match, TRBD1 (5 bases). Per germline, CDR1 SGHDT and CDR2 YYEEEE. V shed 0 bases and J shed 9 bases, with 9 bases lying between them. The CDR3 spans 12 residues. In DNA form, the CDR3 reads TGTGCCAGCAGCTTGGGACAGTTGGCCCAGTACTTC. Protein product: CASSLGQLAQYF. Using reference TRBV5-6 and TRBJ2-5 for the parts outside the CDR3, the full variable domain is DAGVTQSPTHLIKTRGQQVTLRCSPKSGHDTVSWYQQALGQGPQFIFQYYEEEERQRGNFPDRFSGHQFPNYSSELNVNALLLGDSALYLCASSLGQLAQYFGPGTRLLVL.

Here the CDR3 DNA reads TGTGCCAGCAGCCAGGGGATGACAGGGATGAAAGAGACCCAGTACTTC. Translating it yields CASSQGMTGMKETQYF. The rearrangement joins TRBV14 to TRBJ2-5, with 7 nucleotides matching TRBD1. Germline CDR1 is SGHDN and CDR2 is FVKESK. This CDR3 has 16 amino acids. V was pared by 3 bases and J by 3 bases, with 10 bases of the junction left unmatched.

Comments on this clone: At one end, the junction sequence differs from germline, possibly due to a read error. The rearrangement links TRBV9 to TRBJ1-1; D remains ambiguous. The CDR3 has 10 residues. Germline V gene lookup returns CDR1 SGDLS and CDR2 YYNGEE. In DNA form, the CDR3 reads TGTGACAGCTGTCAGACTGAAGCTTTCTTT. This encodes CDSCQTEAFF.

This chain links TRBV11-1 with TRBJ1-1; TRBD1 might be the D (5 bases). Germline V gene sequence: CDR1 SGHAT, CDR2 FQDESV (reference sequence). CDR3 length: 13 amino acids. The ends were cut back, 6 bases at V and 7 bases at J, with 15 bases in the middle. CDR3 sequence reads: CASRTSGFGEAFF. In DNA form, the CDR3 reads TGTGCCAGCAGGACCTCAGGGTTTGGTGAAGCTTTCTTT.

This clone was detected a few times. V usage is TRBV2 and J usage is TRBJ2-7; D is unclear. V lost 6 bases, J lost 2 bases, and 5 bases lay in between. The CDR3 is 11 residues long. Germline CDR1 reads SNHLY; CDR2 reads FYNNEI. CDR3 sequence: CASRLTYEQYF. The CDR3 nucleotides read TGTGCCAGCAGACTGACCTACGAGCAGTACTTC.

The chain combines TRBV5-1 with TRBJ1-5; D uncertain. The CDR3 sequence is 15 residues long. CDR1 SGHRS and CDR2 YFSETQ come from the germline V gene. V was cut by 1 base and J by 3 bases, with 11 bases left in between. CDR3 nucleotide sequence: TGCGCCAGCAGCTTGTCCGGGTTGGACAATCAGCCCCAGCATTTT. Amino acid sequence: CASSLSGLDNQPQHF.

V usage is TRBV30 and J usage is TRBJ2-3, with D maybe TRBD1 (6 bases). This CDR3 comprises 13 residues. The V gene lost 7 bases and the J gene lost 2 bases, with 13 bases spanning the gap. Germline V gives CDR1 GTSNPN, CDR2 SVGIG (reference sequence). The CDR3 is CASSTGTTDTQYF. The CDR3 nucleotides read TGTGCCTCATCAACAGGGACCACAGATACGCAGTATTTT.

The chain joins TRBV5-1 to TRBJ2-1; TRBD1 aligns across 7 bases. The J segment lost 7 bases and the V segment lost 7 bases, leaving 17 bases of the junction unmatched. Germline V CDR1 and CDR2: SGHRS, YFSETQ. The length of the CDR3 is 16 residues. The CDR3 nucleotides are TGCGCCAGCGCTCCCACTCCGACAGGGACGCGGAATGAGCAGTTCTTC. Its translation is CASAPTPTGTRNEQFF.

The chain uses TRBV5-5 and TRBJ2-3, with D unclear. The CDR3 contains 15 residues. V lost 4 bases and J lost 1, with 13 bases in between. Looked up from germline, CDR1 is SGHKS and CDR2 is YYEKEE (reference sequence). CDR3 residues: CASSRSGPRTDTQYF. For the CDR3, the DNA is TGTGCCAGCAGCCGCTCAGGTCCCCGCACAGATACGCAGTATTTT.